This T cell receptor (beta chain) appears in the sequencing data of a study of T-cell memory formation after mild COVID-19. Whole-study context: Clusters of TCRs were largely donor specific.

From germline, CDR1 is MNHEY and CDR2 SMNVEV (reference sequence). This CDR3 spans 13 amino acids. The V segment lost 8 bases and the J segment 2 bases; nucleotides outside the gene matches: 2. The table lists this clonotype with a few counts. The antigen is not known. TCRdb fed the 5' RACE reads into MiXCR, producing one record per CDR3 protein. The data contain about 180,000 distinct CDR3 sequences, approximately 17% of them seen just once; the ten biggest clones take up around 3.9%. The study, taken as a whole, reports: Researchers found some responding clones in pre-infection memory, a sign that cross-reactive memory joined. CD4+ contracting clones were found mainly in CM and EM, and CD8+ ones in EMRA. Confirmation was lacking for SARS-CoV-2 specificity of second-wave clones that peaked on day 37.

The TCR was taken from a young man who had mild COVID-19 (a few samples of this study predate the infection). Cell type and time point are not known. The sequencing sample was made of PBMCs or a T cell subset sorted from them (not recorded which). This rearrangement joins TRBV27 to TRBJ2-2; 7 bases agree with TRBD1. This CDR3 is CASWDSNTGELFF. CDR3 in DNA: TGTGCCAGCTGGGACAGTAACACCGGGGAGCTGTTTTTT.